A single sample is the source of the 10 T cell receptor beta chains below, sequenced in a study of T cells after yellow fever vaccination. Using its own MiXCR run on the 5' RACE reads, TCRdb lists one record per CDR3 protein. Of 95,000 to 100,000 distinct CDR3 sequences in the sample, under 6.5% were seen once. This sample comprised CD8+ T cells sorted from PBMCs, obtained 10 days after the yellow fever booster vaccination. The receptor source for this set is a man aged 18 to 29 who received the YFV17D yellow fever vaccine.

In its sample, this clonotype was seen a few times. The chain couples TRBV4-1 to TRBJ2-1, with 10 nucleotides matching TRBD1. The CDR3 totals 19 residues. CDR1 and CDR2 (germline): MGHRA, YSYEKL. J lost 3 bases, V lost 0 bases, and 11 bases had no gene match. The CDR3 region has the DNA TGCGCCAGCAGCCAAGACGGTTATGGGACAGGGGCTATCTACAATGAGCAGTTCTTC. As protein: CASSQDGYGTGAIYNEQFF.

This clonotype appeared a few times. This sequence joins TRBV12-3 or TRBV12-4 and TRBJ1-1; 8 bases match TRBD1. This CDR3 has 12 amino acids. V shed 10 bases, J shed 6 bases, and the junction held 7 bases outside the gene matches. The CDR3 nucleotides read TGTGCCACCCGTACAGGGGGGTCTGAAGCTTTCTTT. Residues: CATRTGGSEAFF.

About this clonotype: This may stem from a read error, because a much larger clone lies one nucleotide away. This chain connects TRBV2 to TRBJ2-1; D gene uncertain. The DNA end lines up better with TRBJ2-7; the J call may be wrong. The germline CDR1 and CDR2 sequences are SNHLY and FYNNEI. The CDR3 runs to 16 residues. In nucleotides, the CDR3 is TGTGCCACCAACCACCCAGTAGTTGGTTCCCGCAATGAGCAGTACTTC. This sequence encodes CATNHPVVGSRNEQYF.

This clonotype was counted ten times or more. The junction shows a germline mismatch at one end, possibly a read error. V usage is TRBV30 and J usage is TRBJ2-5; either TRBD1 or TRBD2 may supply D (6 bases each). CDR3 size: 11 residues. Per germline, CDR1 GTSNPN and CDR2 SVGIG (reference sequence). The CDR3 loop is CAWSTPSGARF. CDR3 in DNA: TGTGCCTGGAGTACCCCCTCGGGGGCTCGATTC.

This clonotype was counted between two and nine times. This sequence joins TRBV5-4 and TRBJ2-5; TRBD2 matches 9 bases. Germline values: CDR1 SGHNT, CDR2 YYREEE (reference sequence). Trimming at V came to 0 bases and at J to 4 bases, leaving 7 bases not matched to a gene. The length of the CDR3 is 16 residues. CDR3 DNA sequence: TGTGCCAGCAGCTTGGCCGGCGGGGGGGCCGTAGAGACCCAGTACTTC. Amino acids: CASSLAGGGAVETQYF. Full variable domain (outside the CDR3, taken from reference TRBV5-4 and TRBJ2-5): ETGVTQSPTHLIKTRGQQVTLRCSSQSGHNTVSWYQQALGQGPQFIFQYYREEENGRGNFPPRFSGLQFPNYSSELNVNALELDDSALYLCASSLAGGGAVETQYFGPGTRLLVL.

This clonotype was observed at least ten times. V and J are TRBV20-1 and TRBJ2-7; D is perhaps TRBD1 or TRBD2 (5 bases each). The CDR3 runs 12 residues. Germline loops: CDR1 DFQATT, CDR2 SNEGSKA (reference sequence). The germline V and J ends were trimmed by 3 bases and 4 bases, with 10 bases remaining between them. CDR3 in amino acids: CSASVREYEQYV. The CDR3 bases are TGCAGTGCTAGTGTCAGGGAGTACGAGCAGTACGTC.

V and J are TRBV5-6 and TRBJ1-1, with D possibly matching TRBD1 (5 bases). V was cut by 0 bases and J by 3 bases, with 15 bases left in between. CDR3 size: 16 residues. The germline gives CDR1 SGHDT, CDR2 YYEEEE. The CDR3: CASSLVRGTTHTEAFF. The CDR3 nucleotides read TGTGCCAGCAGCTTGGTTCGGGGGACGACGCACACTGAAGCTTTCTTT.

This clonotype was seen repeatedly, ten times or more. The chain recombines TRBV9 with TRBJ2-2, with unresolved D. Deletions cut 2 bases from V and 1 base from J, with 0 bases between. The length of the CDR3 is 12 residues. Germline loops: CDR1 SGDLS, CDR2 YYNGEE. Here the CDR3 reads CASSVNTGELFF. The CDR3 bases are TGTGCCAGCAGCGTGAACACCGGGGAGCTGTTTTTT.

The sample holds many counts of this clonotype. CDR3 amino acids: CASSQPRGYLVADTQYF. CDR3 nucleotide sequence: TGTGCCAGCAGCCAACCCAGGGGGTATCTTGTAGCAGATACGCAGTATTTT. This chain links TRBV5-5 with TRBJ2-3; TRBD1 aligns across 7 bases. Germline trimming cut 4 bases from V and 4 bases from J; bases unmatched to any gene: 15. The CDR3 is 17 residues long. CDR1 is SGHKS, CDR2 YYEKEE, per germline (reference sequence). Variable domain in full (rest from reference TRBV5-5 and TRBJ2-3): DAGVTQSPTHLIKTRGQQVTLRCSPISGHKSVSWYQQVLGQGPQFIFQYYEKEERGRGNFPDRFSARQFPNYSSELNVNALLLGDSALYLCASSQPRGYLVADTQYFGPGTRLTVL.

There are a few counts of this clonotype. The chain uses TRBV29-1 and TRBJ2-7; weak D call: TRBD2 (6 bases). Germline-derived CDR1 and CDR2 are SQVTM and ANQGSEA. The CDR3 covers 12 residues. V lost 6 bases, J lost 6 bases, and 15 bases lay in between. The CDR3: CSVRFGGGEQYV. The CDR3 region has the DNA TGCAGCGTCCGGTTTGGGGGAGGCGAGCAGTACGTC.